Listed below are T cell receptor beta chains from one sample, sequenced in a study of OX40 agonist ivuxolimab in advanced cancers. Here immunoSEQ multiplex PCR was the method, and the copy in TCRdb shows in-frame clones only, minus some. The table lists under 70,000 clones, 84% of them singletons. Sequencing was performed on CD4+ or CD8+ T cells sorted from blood, taken in a trial of the OX40 agonist ivuxolimab. These receptors were collected from an adult with an advanced solid tumor such as melanoma, head and neck, liver or kidney cancer. The CDR3 runs from the conserved cysteine through the conserved F or W. Each record gives: CDR3 DNA, CDR3 protein, clone size, CDR3 length, J gene, V gene, D gene. A D gene is named only where the DNA matches it firmly. Clone size is shown for a subset of rows, as once, few, many or a class of expanded clone.

TGCAGCGTTGTACAGGCCACTGAAGCTTTCTTT	CSVVQATEAFF	few	11	TRBJ1-1	TRBV29-1	NA
TGTGCCAGCACTCCGTCCCCTGGCACCGGGGAGCTGTTTTTT	CASTPSPGTGELFF	once	14	TRBJ2-2	TRBV6-4	NA
TGTGCCAGCAGCCAATCGGCAGGAGACGTGGGGGAGCAGTACTTC	CASSQSAGDVGEQYF	NA	15	TRBJ2-7	TRBV16	NA
TGTGCCAGTAGTTTGACGACAGTTCCTGGAAACACCATATATTTT	CASSLTTVPGNTIYF	few	15	TRBJ1-3	TRBV19	NA
TGCGCCAGCAGGGGCGGCGGGGGCGAGGGTTTTGAGACCCAGTACTTC	CASRGGGGEGFETQYF	few	16	TRBJ2-5	TRBV5-1	NA
TGTGCCAGCAGCTTGGGGGATTATGGACTAGCGGTATGGCAAGAGACCCAGTACTTC	CASSLGDYGLAVWQETQYF	few	19	TRBJ2-5	TRBV5-8	TRBD2
TGCGCCAGCAGCCAGACTGACTATGGCTACACCTTC	CASSQTDYGYTF	NA	12	TRBJ1-2	TRBV4-1	NA
TGCAGCGTAAGGACCAAACAGGGCACTGAAGCTTTCTTT	CSVRTKQGTEAFF	NA	13	TRBJ1-1	TRBV29-1	NA
TGTGCCAGCAGCTGGGGGATAGGGCCCGTGGAGCAGTACTTC	CASSWGIGPVEQYF	NA	14	TRBJ2-7	TRBV7-2	NA
TGTGCCAGCAGCCTCCGGGAGGGAAACGGCAATCAGCCCCAGCATTTT	CASSLREGNGNQPQHF	NA	16	TRBJ1-5	TRBV11-2	NA
TGTGCCAGCAGACCTCTGGGACAGGGAAACTACGAGCAGTACTTC	CASRPLGQGNYEQYF	few	15	TRBJ2-7	TRBV2	TRBD1
TGTGCCAGCTCACGACAAGGGCGGCCAGCTGAAGCTTTCTTT	CASSRQGRPAEAFF	once	14	TRBJ1-1	TRBV18	NA
TGTGCCAGCAGTGAAACGTACGGAGGGGGCAGAGATACGCAGTATTTT	CASSETYGGGRDTQYF	NA	16	TRBJ2-3	TRBV6-1	NA
TGTGCCAGCAGCTTAACCGGGAACACTGAAGCTTTCTTT	CASSLTGNTEAFF	NA	13	TRBJ1-1	TRBV7-6	NA
TGTGCCAGCTCACCCCCCGGGGGATTTAATTACGAGCAGTACTTC	CASSPPGGFNYEQYF	NA	15	TRBJ2-7	TRBV18	NA
TGTGCCAGCAGCTTCGGGCCTGGCGACGGAAACACCATATATTTT	CASSFGPGDGNTIYF	NA	15	TRBJ1-3	TRBV5-6	NA
TGTGCTAGCAGCTTAGATCAGGGGTCACCCCTCCACTTT	CASSLDQGSPLHF	NA	13	TRBJ1-6	TRBV7-7	NA
TGCGCCAGCAGCTTGGCCGGGCAGCAACTCGGAAACACCATATATTTT	CASSLAGQQLGNTIYF	NA	16	TRBJ1-3	TRBV5-1	NA
TGTGCCAGCAGCTTAGCCGGTATGGGACTCTCTGAAGCTTTCTTT	CASSLAGMGLSEAFF	NA	15	TRBJ1-1	TRBV13	NA
TGTGCCAGCAGGTTTGGCTTTACCAGCACAGATACGCAGTATTTT	CASRFGFTSTDTQYF	NA	15	TRBJ2-3	TRBV27	NA
TGCGCCAGCAGCCAAATGGGGGTAGCTAGCACAGATACGCAGTATTTT	CASSQMGVASTDTQYF	NA	16	TRBJ2-3	TRBV4-3	NA
TGTGCCAGCAGCGTACTTGGCACAGGGAGCTCCTACAATGAGCAGTTCTTC	CASSVLGTGSSYNEQFF	NA	17	TRBJ2-1	TRBV9	NA
TGTGCCACCAGCACTATTAGAGGACGGTCGAACACTGAAGCTTTCTTT	CATSTIRGRSNTEAFF	NA	16	TRBJ1-1	TRBV15	NA
TGTGCCAGCATGAGGGGATACTCCTACGAGCAGTACTTC	CASMRGYSYEQYF	NA	13	TRBJ2-7	TRBV27	NA
TGTGCCAGCAGCCAAGCCGTGACAGCTAATACGCAGTATTTT	CASSQAVTANTQYF	NA	14	TRBJ2-3	TRBV14	NA